Shown below are 3 T cell receptor beta chains from a single sample sequenced in a study of blood T cell repertoires in COVID-19. Assay: immunoSEQ multiplex PCR; the TCRdb copy retains only in-frame clones and omits some. The table records about 120,000 clones, over 60% of them present only once. The specimen was peripheral blood. The receptors here all came from an older woman with acute or convalescent COVID-19.

The sample holds a few counts of this clone. The J gene is TRBJ1-2, the V gene TRBV6-6; D is possibly TRBD1 (6 bases). The CDR3 is 16 residues long. CDR1 MNHNY and CDR2 SVGAGI come from the germline V gene (reference sequence). The V end was cut by 4 bases, the J end by 2 bases, with 17 bases between. CDR3: CASSLGAGRLNYGYTF. For the CDR3, the DNA is TGTGCCAGCAGTTTGGGGGCCGGTAGATTAAACTATGGCTACACCTTC.

V usage is TRBV19 and J usage is TRBJ2-5; D is perhaps TRBD2 (6 bases). The CDR3 extends over 14 amino acids. Germline values: CDR1 LNHDA, CDR2 SQIVND (reference sequence). Trimming took off 9 bases at V and 2 bases at J, with 16 bases between the two ends. CDR3 region: CASQLMAGQETQYF. CDR3 in DNA: TGTGCCAGCCAACTTATGGCGGGGCAAGAGACCCAGTACTTC.

The gene calls are TRBV19 and TRBJ1-4; D is perhaps TRBD1 (6 bases). V lost 5 bases to trimming and J lost 3 bases, with 10 bases between them. The CDR3 extends over 14 amino acids. The germline V gene encodes CDR1 LNHDA and CDR2 SQIVND (reference sequence). The DNA of the CDR3 is TGTGCCAGTAGTTATCAGGGGCCTAATGAAAAACTGTTTTTT. It specifies CASSYQGPNEKLFF.